One sample yielded the 32 T cell receptor beta chains listed below, sequenced in a study of Graves' ophthalmopathy and Graves' hyperthyroidism. Beta-chain TCR CDR3 regions were amplified from RNA transcripts. The authors performed first-round RT-PCR with HTBI primers and then a second-round multiplex PCR. Via MiXCR, TCRdb re-called the multiplex PCR reads, giving one row per CDR3 protein. The repertoire holds 600,000 to 950,000 distinct CDR3 sequences, with 40% as singletons. The specimen was peripheral blood. The receptors shown here come from an adult man with Graves' ophthalmopathy.

Only a few counts were recorded for this clonotype. This chain connects TRBV20-1 to TRBJ1-4; a possible D gene is TRBD1 (6 bases). The CDR3 has 15 amino acids. The germline gives CDR1 DFQATT, CDR2 SNEGSKA (reference sequence). V shed 1 base and J shed 7 bases, with 16 bases lying between them. DNA of the CDR3: TGCAGTGCTAGAGTACAGGGCGATCGCGGTGAAAAACTGTTTTTT. Translating gives CSARVQGDRGEKLFF.

V gene TRBV7-2 combines with J gene TRBJ1-1; a possible D gene is TRBD1 (5 bases). Trimming shortened V by 1 base and J by 6 bases, and 15 bases separated the two germline ends. CDR3 size: 15 residues. Per the germline V gene, CDR1 is SGHTA and CDR2 is FQGNSA. The CDR3 DNA reads TGTGCCAGCAGCTTAGTCGGGGCTTCTGACGCTGAAGCTTTCTTT. The encoded protein is CASSLVGASDAEAFF. The full variable domain, rest sourced from reference TRBV7-2 and TRBJ1-1, is GAGVSQSPSNKVTEKGKDVELRCDPISGHTALYWYRQSLGQGLEFLIYFQGNSAPDKSGLPSDRFSAERTGGSVSTLTIQRTQQEDSAVYLCASSLVGASDAEAFFGQGTRLTVV.

Note on this clonotype: This may stem from a read error, because a much larger clone lies one nucleotide away. The rearrangement links TRBV7-2 to TRBJ2-5; 8 positions agree with TRBD1. The CDR3 has 15 amino acids. In germline, CDR1 is SGHTA, CDR2 FQGNSA. The ends lost 3 bases at V and 4 bases at J; junction bases unmatched: 7. This CDR3 is CASSFALDRAETQYF. DNA of the CDR3: TGTGCCAGCAGCTTCGCGTTGGACAGGGCAGAGACCCAGTACTTC.

The rearrangement joins TRBV11-2 to TRBJ1-5; no definite D call. The germline V and J ends were trimmed by 5 bases and 1 base, with 12 bases remaining between them. CDR3 length: 15 amino acids. Germline loops: CDR1 SGHAT, CDR2 FQNNGV. CDR3 sequence: CASSPDPRSNQPQHF. The CDR3 DNA sequence: TGTGCCAGCAGCCCGGACCCAAGGAGCAATCAGCCCCAGCATTTT.

This clonotype has more than one count but fewer than ten. V usage is TRBV29-1 and J usage is TRBJ1-5; 8 nucleotides agree with TRBD1. V shed 4 bases, J shed 7 bases, and the junction held 6 bases outside the gene matches. Germline V gene lookup returns CDR1 SQVTM and CDR2 ANQGSEA. This CDR3 has 13 residues. CDR3 nucleotide sequence: TGCAGCGTTGTTACAGGGGGACAGCAGCCCCAGCATTTT. It is translated as CSVVTGGQQPQHF.

The J gene is TRBJ1-4, the V gene TRBV6-1, with no clear D. The CDR3 runs 17 residues. Trimming removed 6 bases at V and 4 bases at J, with 21 bases between. Germline-derived CDR1 and CDR2 are MNHNS and SASEGT. In DNA, the CDR3 is TGTGCCAGCAGCCCCTGGATCCACCCGGGTGATAATGAAAAACTGTTTTTT. It encodes CASSPWIHPGDNEKLFF.

This chain links TRBV7-8 with TRBJ1-2, with 9 bases matching TRBD1. The CDR3 runs to 15 residues. Germline assignment: CDR1 SGHVS and CDR2 FQNEAQ. V was clipped by 2 bases and J by 4 bases; unmatched bases: 5. CDR3: CASSLPDRGRYGYTF. The CDR3 nucleotides are TGTGCCAGCAGCTTACCGGACAGGGGTCGCTATGGCTACACCTTC.

This clonotype was counted many times. The J gene is TRBJ2-5, the V gene TRBV10-3; no firm D call. V shed 3 bases and J shed 2 bases, with 13 bases lying between them. The CDR3 sequence is 15 residues long. Germline assignment: CDR1 ENHRY and CDR2 SYGVKD. The CDR3 nucleotides read TGTGCCATCAGTGACCCGAGTTCAGCGCAAGAGACCCAGTACTTC. It is translated as CAISDPSSAQETQYF.

CDR3 in DNA: TGCAGTGCTCGTCCATTGTCGACAGGCTATGGCTACACCTTC. It translates to CSARPLSTGYGYTF. This chain links TRBV20-1 with TRBJ1-2; a weak D match, TRBD1 (6 bases). The V end lost 5 bases, the J end lost 4 bases, and 17 bases lay between the germline ends. The CDR3 totals 14 residues. CDR1 is DFQATT and CDR2 is SNEGSKA in the germline V gene (reference sequence).

This clonotype was seen a few times. The chain combines TRBV4-1 with TRBJ2-7, with D perhaps matching TRBD2 (6 bases). This CDR3 is 15 amino acids long. Trimming took 4 bases from V and 1 from J, leaving 14 bases between them. CDR1 is MGHRA, CDR2 YSYEKL, per germline. The CDR3 bases are TGCGCCAGCAGCCCCCATGAGGCGGGGTCCTACGAGCAGTACTTC. This codes for CASSPHEAGSYEQYF.

This clonotype showed up many times. The chain recombines TRBV11-2 with TRBJ1-6; TRBD1 is a possible D gene (5 bases). CDR1 SGHAT and CDR2 FQNNGV come from the germline V gene. CDR3 size: 14 residues. Between the trimmed V and J ends, which lost 0 bases and 7 bases, there was a span of 7 bases. CDR3 DNA sequence: TGTGCCAGCAGCTTAGAACAGGCCAATTCACCCCTCCACTTT. Protein product: CASSLEQANSPLHF.

Turning to this clonotype: A much larger clonotype is one base distant, so this may be a read error. The chain is built from TRBV7-9 and TRBJ1-1; D is possibly TRBD1 (5 bases). V was pared by 4 bases and J by 4 bases, with 19 bases between. Germline values: CDR1 SEHNR, CDR2 FQNEAQ (reference sequence). There are 16 residues in the CDR3. In DNA form, the CDR3 reads TGTGCCAGCAGCTCCCCGGCGCGACCGCAGGGCACTGAAGCTTTCTTT. This translates into CASSSPARPQGTEAFF. Full variable domain (missing parts from reference TRBV7-9 and TRBJ1-1): DTGVSQNPRHKITKRGQNVTFRCDPISEHNRLYWYRQTLGQGPEFLTYFQNEAQLEKSRLLSDRFSAERPKGSFSTLEIQRTEQGDSAMYLCASSSPARPQGTEAFFGQGTRLTVV.

This clonotype was counted only a few times. The chain carries TRBV7-8 and TRBJ1-4; no reliable D call. This CDR3 contains 16 residues. V lost 1 base and J 7 bases, leaving 16 bases between the germline ends. CDR1 is SGHVS and CDR2 is FQNEAQ in the germline V gene. CDR3 amino acids: CASSLDPPRGSEKLFF. The CDR3 DNA follows: TGTGCCAGCAGCTTAGATCCCCCCCGCGGCTCTGAAAAACTGTTTTTT.

V gene TRBV19 combines with J gene TRBJ1-5; weak D call: TRBD1 (6 bases). This CDR3 has 16 amino acids. The germline CDR1 and CDR2 sequences are LNHDA and SQIVND (reference sequence). V dropped 0 bases and J dropped 6 bases, with 15 bases sitting between them. CDR3 in DNA: TGTGCCAGTAGTATAGATCGTCAGGGGCCGGGTCAGCCCCAGCATTTT. Its translation: CASSIDRQGPGQPQHF.

This clonotype was counted many times. The chain recombines TRBV7-9 with TRBJ1-2, with a weak D call TRBD1 (5 bases). From germline, CDR1 is SEHNR and CDR2 FQNEAQ (reference sequence). Deletions cut 3 bases from V and 1 base from J, with 9 bases between. This CDR3 has 14 amino acids. CDR3 region: CASSLGVVNYGYTF. CDR3 DNA: TGTGCCAGCAGCTTGGGGGTCGTTAACTATGGCTACACCTTC.

The chain is built from TRBV7-9 and TRBJ1-1; unclear D gene. Germline values: CDR1 SEHNR, CDR2 FQNEAQ (reference sequence). This CDR3 contains 11 residues. V lost 6 bases and J lost 10, with 12 bases in between. CDR3 sequence (DNA): TGTGCCAGCAGTGAAGCGGAGATAGCTTTCTTT. It is translated as CASSEAEIAFF.

This chain links TRBV12-3 or TRBV12-4 with TRBJ2-2; D not resolved. This CDR3 has 13 residues. V was clipped by 1 base and J by 4 bases, with 4 bases between them. The CDR3 region is CASSLESTGELFF. The CDR3 bases are TGTGCCAGCAGTTTAGAGTCCACCGGGGAGCTGTTTTTT.

The chain employs TRBV10-3 and TRBJ1-2, with D perhaps matching TRBD1 (6 bases). V dropped 6 bases and J dropped 8 bases, with 10 bases sitting between them. Germline CDR1 is ENHRY and CDR2 is SYGVKD. The CDR3 loop spans 11 amino acids. The CDR3 nucleotides are TGTGCCATCAGGCAGGGGTTCGGCTACACCTTC. It codes for CAIRQGFGYTF.

The rearrangement joins TRBV7-9 to TRBJ2-2; 10 bases align to TRBD2. The CDR3 contains 19 residues. The germline CDR1 and CDR2 sequences are SEHNR and FQNEAQ (reference sequence). The V and J ends lost 5 bases and 4 bases, in that order; junction bases with no gene match: 16. The CDR3 bases are TGTGCCAGCAGCCCCTCCGGGCGGTTAGCGGGAGGTCTCACCGGGGAGCTGTTTTTT. Encoded protein: CASSPSGRLAGGLTGELFF. The variable domain in full, completed from reference TRBV7-9 and TRBJ2-2, reads DTGVSQNPRHKITKRGQNVTFRCDPISEHNRLYWYRQTLGQGPEFLTYFQNEAQLEKSRLLSDRFSAERPKGSFSTLEIQRTEQGDSAMYLCASSPSGRLAGGLTGELFFGEGSRLTVL.

Notes on this clonotype: A much larger clone differs from this one at a single base, so this may be a read error. The genes are TRBV9 and TRBJ2-7; 9 bases match TRBD1. The CDR3 is made up of 13 amino acids. Trimming took 5 bases from V and 3 from J; bases not matched to a gene: 3. The germline CDR1 and CDR2 sequences are SGDLS and YYNGEE. The CDR3 DNA follows: TGTGCCAGCAGGACGACAGGGGGCTACGAGCAGTACTTC. It is translated as CASRTTGGYEQYF.

DNA of the CDR3: TGTGCCAGCAGCTTAGGAGGGGGGGTAATCTATGGCTACACCTTC. It is translated as CASSLGGGVIYGYTF. The V call is TRBV7-6, the J call TRBJ1-2; D possibly corresponds to TRBD1 (6 bases). Deletions cut 1 base from V and 4 bases from J, with 13 bases between. The CDR3 length is 15 residues. CDR1 SGHVS and CDR2 FNYEAQ come from the germline V gene.

This clonotype has more than one count but fewer than ten. V gene TRBV7-9 combines with J gene TRBJ2-2; D is unclear. Trimming took 5 bases from V and 7 from J, leaving 8 bases between them. The CDR3 has 12 residues. Germline CDR1 SEHNR, CDR2 FQNEAQ (reference sequence). The CDR3 region has the DNA TGTGCCAGCAGCACAAATTTCGGGGAGCTGTTTTTT. Translating it yields CASSTNFGELFF.

The chain combines TRBV9 with TRBJ2-7, with 8 bases identical to TRBD2. With 4 bases clipped from V and 4 bases from J, the junction kept 10 bases outside the gene matches. The CDR3 is 15 residues long. From germline, CDR1 is SGDLS and CDR2 YYNGEE. For the CDR3, the DNA is TGTGCCAGCAGCCCCTTTAGCGGGATCTCGTACGAGCAGTACTTC. Protein sequence: CASSPFSGISYEQYF.

J is TRBJ1-2 and V is TRBV10-3; TRBD1 matches 9 bases. From germline, CDR1 is ENHRY and CDR2 SYGVKD. The CDR3 is made up of 15 amino acids. Trimming removed 10 bases from V and 3 bases from J; junction bases left unmatched: 12. CDR3 sequence: CATGAGQGKYYGYTF. The CDR3 nucleotides are TGTGCCACCGGGGCGGGACAGGGCAAATACTATGGCTACACCTTC.

This clonotype was seen ten or more times. V and J are TRBV7-2 and TRBJ2-5; D uncertain. CDR3 length equals 15 residues. Trimming removed 8 bases from V and 2 bases from J, with 18 bases in between. The germline V gene encodes CDR1 SGHTA and CDR2 FQGNSA. CDR3 in DNA: TGTGCCAGCCGATGGGGTGGGAATAGACAAGAGACCCAGTACTTC. This gives the protein CASRWGGNRQETQYF.

The chain is built from TRBV12-3 or TRBV12-4 and TRBJ1-1, with a tentative D call TRBD1 (6 bases). This CDR3 is built from 12 residues. V lost 5 bases, J lost 9 bases, and 13 bases lay in between. CDR3 bases: TGTGCCAGCAGTGAAACAGGGCTCAAAGCTTTCTTT. It codes for CASSETGLKAFF.

This clonotype came up once. The gene calls are TRBV10-1 and TRBJ1-4, with D possibly TRBD1 on 6 matching bases. Germline V lookup: CDR1 WNHNN, CDR2 SYGVQD (reference sequence). This CDR3 spans 20 amino acids. V was cut by 3 bases and J by 2 bases, with 25 bases left in between. This CDR3 reads CASSETQERDTSFTNEKLFF. CDR3 nucleotides: TGCGCCAGCAGTGAAACACAGGAGCGGGACACAAGTTTCACTAATGAAAAACTGTTTTTT.

This clonotype appeared many times. The chain combines TRBV7-9 with TRBJ2-7, with D unresolved. V dropped 5 bases and J dropped 3 bases, with 14 bases sitting between them. The CDR3 runs to 14 residues. Germline loops: CDR1 SEHNR, CDR2 FQNEAQ (reference sequence). The CDR3, as DNA: TGTGCCAGCAGCCCGAGTGGGGTCGTCTACGAGCAGTACTTC. It codes for CASSPSGVVYEQYF.

There are many counts of this clonotype. This rearrangement joins TRBV7-9 to TRBJ2-7; D unclear. The CDR3 is made up of 14 amino acids. Trimming left V 1 base short and J 2 bases short, with 9 bases between. Germline CDR1 and CDR2: SEHNR and FQNEAQ (reference sequence). CDR3 protein: CASSLEDLPYEQYF. The CDR3 DNA reads TGTGCCAGCAGCTTAGAGGATCTACCCTACGAGCAGTACTTC.

The V call is TRBV2, the J call TRBJ1-6, with D hard to call. Germline CDR1 and CDR2: SNHLY and FYNNEI. The CDR3 consists of 14 residues. V lost 4 bases and J lost 6, with 10 bases in between. CDR3 nucleotides: TGTGCCAGCAGTGCTGGAAGGTTTAATTCACCCCTCCACTTT. Its protein is CASSAGRFNSPLHF.

The sample holds a few counts of this clonotype. The chain employs TRBV9 and TRBJ2-5; TRBD1 aligns across 7 bases. CDR1 is SGDLS, CDR2 YYNGEE, per germline. With 0 bases clipped from V and 2 bases from J, the junction kept 7 bases outside the gene matches. The CDR3 loop spans 16 amino acids. This CDR3 is CASSVEPATGQETQYF. The CDR3, as DNA: TGTGCCAGCAGCGTAGAACCTGCGACAGGGCAAGAGACCCAGTACTTC.

This clonotype was observed once. This sequence joins TRBV27 and TRBJ2-7; the match to TRBD1 covers 7 bases. V lost 5 bases to trimming and J lost 3 bases; unmatched junction nucleotides: 4. Germline lookup yields CDR1 MNHEY and CDR2 SMNVEV (reference sequence). CDR3 length: 13 amino acids. CDR3 bases: TGTGCCAGCAGTACGCCAGGGGGCTACGAGCAGTACTTC. It codes for CASSTPGGYEQYF.